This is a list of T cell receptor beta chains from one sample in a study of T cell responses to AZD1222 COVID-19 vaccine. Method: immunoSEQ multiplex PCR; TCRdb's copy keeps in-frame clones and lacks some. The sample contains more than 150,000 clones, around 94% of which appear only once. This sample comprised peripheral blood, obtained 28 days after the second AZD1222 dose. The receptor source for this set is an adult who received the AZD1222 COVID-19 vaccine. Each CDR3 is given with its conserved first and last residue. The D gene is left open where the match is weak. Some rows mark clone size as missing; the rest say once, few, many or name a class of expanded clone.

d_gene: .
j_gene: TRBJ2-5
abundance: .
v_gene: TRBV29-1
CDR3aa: CSVEDSGTQYF
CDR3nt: TGCAGCGTTGAGGACAGCGGGACCCAGTACTTC

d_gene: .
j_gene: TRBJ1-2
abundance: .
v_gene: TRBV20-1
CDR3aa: CSASSRGGYGYTF
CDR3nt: TGCAGTGCTAGTAGTCGGGGTGGCTATGGCTACACCTTC

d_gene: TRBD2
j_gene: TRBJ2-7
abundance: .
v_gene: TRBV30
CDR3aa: CAWSGASGSYEQYF
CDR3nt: TGTGCCTGGAGCGGGGCTAGCGGGAGCTACGAGCAGTACTTC

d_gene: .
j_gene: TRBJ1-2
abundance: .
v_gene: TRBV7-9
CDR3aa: CASSLELPRGGNGYTF
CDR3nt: TGTGCCAGCAGCTTAGAACTTCCCAGGGGCGGGAATGGCTACACCTTC

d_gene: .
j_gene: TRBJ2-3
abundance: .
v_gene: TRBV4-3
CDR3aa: CASSQEARRGLNTDTQYF
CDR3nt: TGCGCCAGCAGCCAAGAGGCGCGGCGGGGGCTGAACACAGATACGCAGTATTTT

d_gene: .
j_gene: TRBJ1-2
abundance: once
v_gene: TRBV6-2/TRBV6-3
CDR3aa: CASSDHYGYTF
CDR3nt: TGTGCCAGCAGCGATCATTATGGCTACACCTTC

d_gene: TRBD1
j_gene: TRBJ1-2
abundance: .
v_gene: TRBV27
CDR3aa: CASRKDRGQDGYTF
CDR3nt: TGTGCCAGCAGAAAAGACAGGGGGCAGGATGGCTACACCTTC

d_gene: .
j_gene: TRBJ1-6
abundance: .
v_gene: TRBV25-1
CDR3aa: CATRGWGDNSPLHF
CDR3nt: TGTGCCACTCGGGGATGGGGAGATAATTCACCCCTCCACTTT

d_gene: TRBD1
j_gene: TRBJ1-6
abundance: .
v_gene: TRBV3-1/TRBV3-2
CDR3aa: CASSLDRGHSPLHF
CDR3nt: TGTGCCAGCAGTCTAGACAGGGGGCACTCACCCCTCCACTTT

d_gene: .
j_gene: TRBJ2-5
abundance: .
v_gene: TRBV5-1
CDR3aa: CASSITGAKETQYF
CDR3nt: TGCGCCAGCAGCATTACCGGGGCGAAAGAGACCCAGTACTTC

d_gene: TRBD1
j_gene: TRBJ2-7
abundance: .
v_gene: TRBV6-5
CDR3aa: CASSYSSGGYEQYF
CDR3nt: TGTGCCAGCAGTTACTCGTCAGGGGGCTACGAGCAGTACTTC

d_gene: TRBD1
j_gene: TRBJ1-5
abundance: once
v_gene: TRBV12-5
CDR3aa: CASGRDSHNQPQHF
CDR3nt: TGTGCTAGTGGTAGGGACAGCCACAATCAGCCCCAGCATTTT

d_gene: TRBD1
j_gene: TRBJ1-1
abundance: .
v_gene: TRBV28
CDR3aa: CASSHWQGGTEAFF
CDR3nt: TGTGCCAGCAGCCACTGGCAGGGGGGCACTGAAGCTTTCTTT

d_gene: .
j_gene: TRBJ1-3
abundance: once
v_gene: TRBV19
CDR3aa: CASTDVSTGNTIYF
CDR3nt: TGTGCCAGTACCGACGTTTCGACTGGAAACACCATATATTTT

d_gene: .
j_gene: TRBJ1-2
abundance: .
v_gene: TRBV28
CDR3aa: CASALEYYGYTF
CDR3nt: TGTGCCAGCGCCTTAGAGTACTATGGCTACACCTTC

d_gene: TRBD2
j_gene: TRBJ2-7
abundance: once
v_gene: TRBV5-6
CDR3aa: CASTLGGNSYEQYF
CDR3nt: TGTGCCAGCACCCTGGGGGGGAACTCCTACGAGCAGTACTTC

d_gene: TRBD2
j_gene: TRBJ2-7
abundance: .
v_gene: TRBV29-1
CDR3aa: CSVESGTSGREQYF
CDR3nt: TGCAGCGTTGAATCGGGGACTAGCGGGCGCGAGCAGTACTTC

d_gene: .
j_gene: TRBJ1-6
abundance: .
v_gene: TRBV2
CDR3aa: CASIEDNSYNSPLHF
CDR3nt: TGTGCCAGCATAGAGGACAACTCCTATAATTCACCCCTCCACTTT

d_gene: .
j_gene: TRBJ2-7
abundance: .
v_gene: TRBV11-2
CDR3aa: CASQPSRYEQYF
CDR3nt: TGTGCCAGCCAACCGAGTAGGTACGAGCAGTACTTC

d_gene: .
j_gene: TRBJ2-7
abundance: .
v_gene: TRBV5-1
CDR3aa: CASSLVAGRNYEQYF
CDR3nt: TGCGCCAGCAGCTTGGTAGCAGGGAGGAACTACGAGCAGTACTTC

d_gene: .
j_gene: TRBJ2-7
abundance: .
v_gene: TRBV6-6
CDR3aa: CASSGFSYEQYF
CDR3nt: TGTGCCAGCAGCGGTTTCTCCTACGAGCAGTACTTC

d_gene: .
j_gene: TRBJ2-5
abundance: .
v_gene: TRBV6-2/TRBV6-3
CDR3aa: CASSYSGETQYF
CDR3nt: TGTGCCAGCAGTTACTCTGGGGAGACCCAGTACTTC

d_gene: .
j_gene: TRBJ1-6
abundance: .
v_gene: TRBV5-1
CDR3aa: CASSSGRSNSPLHF
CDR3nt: TGCGCCAGCAGCTCCGGGAGAAGTAATTCACCCCTCCACTTT

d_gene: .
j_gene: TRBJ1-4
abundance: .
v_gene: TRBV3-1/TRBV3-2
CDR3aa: CASSQGVTNEKLFF
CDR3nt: TGTGCCAGCAGCCAGGGGGTCACTAATGAAAAACTGTTTTTT

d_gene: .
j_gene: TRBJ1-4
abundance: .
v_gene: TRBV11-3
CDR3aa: CASSPRQINEKLFF
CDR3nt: TGTGCCAGCAGCCCTCGACAGATAAATGAAAAACTGTTTTTT

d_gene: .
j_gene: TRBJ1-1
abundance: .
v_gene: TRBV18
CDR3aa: CASSLRGSTEAFF
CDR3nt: TGTGCCAGCTCACTCAGGGGCAGCACTGAAGCTTTCTTT